The T cell receptor beta chain under discussion was sequenced for a study of cytomegalovirus exposure and HLA in healthy donors. After removal of 5 bases from V and 7 bases from J, the junction contained 16 bases not matched to a gene. This CDR3 has 17 residues. CDR1 and CDR2 from the germline V gene are SGHTA and FQGNSA. General observations from the study: Looking again later, the authors saw that most CMV-associated TCR beta chains seemed HLA-restricted.

The PCR employed 60 Vbeta primers together with 13 Jbeta primers. Assay used: immunoSEQ multiplex PCR; TCRdb lists only in-frame clones, some missing. The sample yields under 200,000 clones, around 73% seen once. Nominal health characterized the donors when sampled, though unrecorded immune exposures were likely. In regard to this clone: Its antigen is currently unknown.

The chain links TRBV7-2 to TRBJ2-2; 7 bases are a match to TRBD2. The specimen was PBMCs. The sequence was collected from a man between 60 and 75 years old in good health and CMV-seronegative. CDR3 in amino acids: CASSKSPTGGFGGELFF. The CDR3 DNA follows: TGTGCCAGCAGCAAAAGCCCAACGGGGGGATTTGGCGGGGAGCTGTTTTTT.